A selection of T cell receptor beta chains follows, all from one sample in a study of T cells after yellow fever vaccination. TCRdb reprocessed the 5' RACE reads with MiXCR, giving one entry per CDR3 protein. The table has 300,000 to 350,000 distinct CDR3 sequences, approximately 4% seen once. Sequenced material: PBMCs, taken 5 days after the yellow fever booster vaccination. All receptors derive from a young man who received the YFV17D yellow fever vaccine. CDR3s include the opening cysteine and the closing phenylalanine or tryptophan. Each record gives: J gene, clone size, D gene, V gene, CDR3 DNA, CDR3 protein. The D gene is left open where the match is weak. Rows may omit the clone size; those that give it use once, few, many or a size class.

TRBJ2-5 few NA TRBV12-3/TRBV12-4 TGTGCCAGCAGTGCTGGGACCCAGTACTTC CASSAGTQYF
TRBJ2-1 few TRBD2 TRBV6-1 TGTGCCAGCAGTCAATATAGCGGGGGATCTTACAATGAGCAGTTCTTC CASSQYSGGSYNEQFF
TRBJ1-1 many NA TRBV5-1 TGCGCCAGCAGCTTGTTGGGGGGCTTGACTGAAGCTTTCTTT CASSLLGGLTEAFF
TRBJ1-2 NA NA TRBV27 TGTGCCAGCAAGGCCCAAGGGAAGTTAAGCTACACCTTC CASKAQGKLSYTF
TRBJ1-2 NA NA TRBV20-1 TGCAGTGCTTATACCCAGGGTAGCTACACCTTC CSAYTQGSYTF
TRBJ1-5 many NA TRBV5-1 TGCGCCAGCAGCTCCGGGACGGGTAGCAATCAGCCCCAGCATTTT CASSSGTGSNQPQHF
TRBJ2-5 NA NA TRBV7-2 TGTGCCAGCAGCTTAGCGACATCGGGGGCAGAGACCCAGTACTTC CASSLATSGAETQYF
TRBJ1-3 few NA TRBV3-1 TGTGCCAGCCGAACTGTGAACTCTGGAAACACCATATATTTT CASRTVNSGNTIYF
TRBJ2-2 few NA TRBV4-2 TGTGCCAGCAGCCAAGAAACGCTCTTCACCGGGGAGCTGTTTTTT CASSQETLFTGELFF
TRBJ2-3 NA TRBD2 TRBV7-2 TGTGCCAGCAGCACACTAGCGGGGGGTTGGCCAGATACGCAGTATTTT CASSTLAGGWPDTQYF
TRBJ2-2 NA NA TRBV6-5 TGTGCCAGCAGTGGATGGACAGGGAGGGGAACCGGGGAGCTGTTTTTT CASSGWTGRGTGELFF
TRBJ2-3 NA NA TRBV28 TGTGCCAGCAGACAAAGCTCCACAGATACGCAGTATTTT CASRQSSTDTQYF
TRBJ2-3 few NA TRBV20-1 TGCAGTGCGGCCCCGGGGGCGACTAGCACAGATACGCAGTATTTT CSAAPGATSTDTQYF
TRBJ2-3 few NA TRBV12-3/TRBV12-4 TGTGCCAGTTTGGGCGGGGTAGGGGATACGCAGTATTTT CASLGGVGDTQYF
TRBJ2-4 many TRBD2 TRBV20-1 TGCAGTGCTTCGAGCGGGGTAATAGCCAAAAACATTCAGTACTTC CSASSGVIAKNIQYF
TRBJ1-2 NA NA TRBV28 TGTGCCAGCAGTTTCTCGGGCGGAAACTATGGCTACACCTTC CASSFSGGNYGYTF
TRBJ1-1 many NA TRBV6-1 TGTGCCAGCAGTGATCAGGGAGGAAAGACTGAAGCTTTCTTT CASSDQGGKTEAFF
TRBJ2-3 NA TRBD2 TRBV12-3/TRBV12-4 TGTGCCAGCACCCTGGGAGTAGCGGGGGGGCCGGGCACAGATACGCAGTATTTT CASTLGVAGGPGTDTQYF
TRBJ1-1 few NA TRBV7-9 TGTGCCAGCAGCTCCCTGGGGAGGGAACTGAACACTGAAGCTTTCTTT CASSSLGRELNTEAFF
TRBJ2-1 few NA TRBV24-1 TGTGCCACCAGTGATGGGACTTACAATGAGCAGTTCTTC CATSDGTYNEQFF
TRBJ1-3 many TRBD1 TRBV7-2 TGTGCCAGCAGCGCCCGACAGGGAACCGGAAACACCATATATTTT CASSARQGTGNTIYF
TRBJ1-5 NA NA TRBV28 TGTGCCAGCAGTTTATGGCGGTCGCGACGTCAGCCCCAGCATTTT CASSLWRSRRQPQHF
TRBJ1-1 few NA TRBV7-2 TGTGCCAGCAGCTTGGGGAGGGCATCTGAAGCTTTCTTT CASSLGRASEAFF
TRBJ2-1 NA NA TRBV7-6 TGTGCCAGCAGCCTCCTCACCGGGGGAGACTGGGGAGCCTACAATGAGCAGTTCTTC CASSLLTGGDWGAYNEQFF
TRBJ2-1 NA TRBD2 TRBV5-6 TGTGCCAGCAGCTTGCCCGGGGCGGGGGGGTCTAGAGATGAGCAGTTCTTC CASSLPGAGGSRDEQFF
TRBJ2-1 many NA TRBV3-1 TGTGCCAGCAGCCAAGACAGGCACAATGAGCAGTTCTTC CASSQDRHNEQFF
TRBJ2-1 many TRBD1 TRBV9 TGTGCCAGCAGCGCAACAGGGGGCCCCTACAATGAGCAGTTCTTC CASSATGGPYNEQFF
TRBJ2-3 few NA TRBV5-1 TGCGCCAGCAGCACGTGGGGAAACACAGATACGCAGTATTTT CASSTWGNTDTQYF
TRBJ1-2 few TRBD1 TRBV6-5 TGTGCCAGCAGTAGGAACAGGGGGGGTAACTATGGCTACACCTTC CASSRNRGGNYGYTF
TRBJ2-7 few NA TRBV20-1 TGCAGTGCTAGAGATACAGCGGTCACGTACGAGCAGTACTTC CSARDTAVTYEQYF
TRBJ1-1 NA NA TRBV29-1 TGCAGCATAGAGGAACAGACCGCTGAAGCTTTCTTT CSIEEQTAEAFF
TRBJ2-3 few TRBD2 TRBV7-6 TGTGCCAGCAGCTTAATAGCGGGCCCGGAGGATACGCAGTATTTT CASSLIAGPEDTQYF
TRBJ2-1 NA TRBD1 TRBV5-1 TGCGCCAGCAGCTGGACAGGGGCCGGTGAGCAGTTCTTC CASSWTGAGEQFF
TRBJ1-4 few NA TRBV6-5 TGTGCCAGCAGCCTTGACCCCTCTGCAACTAATGAAAAACTGTTTTTT CASSLDPSATNEKLFF
TRBJ1-1 NA NA TRBV12-3/TRBV12-4 TGTGCCAGCAGTTTTTCGACAACTGTTGAAGCTTTCTTT CASSFSTTVEAFF
TRBJ2-2 few NA TRBV5-1 TGCGCCAGCAGCTTGGCCCCGGGATCGAACACCGGGGAGCTGTTTTTT CASSLAPGSNTGELFF
TRBJ2-2 few NA TRBV21-1 TGTGCCAGCATCAAGCTGGGGGACAGGGGCTACCGGGAGCTGTTTTTT CASIKLGDRGYRELFF
TRBJ2-6 NA NA TRBV6-2/TRBV6-3 TGTGCCACCGGGCGGGTTTCAGGGGCCAACGTCCTGACTTTC CATGRVSGANVLTF
TRBJ2-3 few NA TRBV4-2 TGTGCCAGCAGCCACCCTGGGTCGGCGGCGACAGATACGCAGTATTTT CASSHPGSAATDTQYF